This TCR beta chain was retrieved from a study of blood T cell repertoires in COVID-19. The assay was immunoSEQ multiplex PCR, and TCRdb's table has in-frame clones only and misses some. Among 300,000 to 450,000 clones listed, 88% were seen once. Deletions cut 2 bases from V and 5 bases from J, with 17 bases between. The CDR3 loop spans 16 amino acids. CDR1 and CDR2 from the germline V gene are LGHNA and YNFKEQ. The sequenced material came from PBMCs or T cells enriched from blood (not recorded which). This receptor was identified in a young woman who had been exposed to COVID-19. The V gene is TRBV4-2, the J gene TRBJ2-3, with D maybe TRBD1 (5 bases). CDR3 sequence reads: CASSQFGGASRDTQYF. CDR3 DNA sequence: TGTGCCAGCAGCCAATTTGGTGGGGCTAGTAGAGATACGCAGTATTTT.